The subject of this entry is one T cell receptor (beta chain). Antigen unknown. Trimming took 7 bases from V and 8 from J, leaving 15 bases between them. Germline V gene lookup returns CDR1 SEHNR and CDR2 FQNEAQ (reference sequence). The CDR3 totals 13 residues. The entry originates in a study of CD8+ T cells in alopecia areata. RNA was isolated and reverse transcribed to cDNA, the sequencing template. Profiled with immunoSEQ multiplex PCR; TCRdb holds only in-frame clones, not every one. Of approximately 150,000 clones in the sample, around two thirds were seen once. General study findings and limits: More clonal than normal scalp was lesional scalp, particularly alopecia totalis/universalis. Sequencing of scalp samples also captures resident alphabeta T cells of normal skin.

The origin of this receptor is a human donor in good health. Sequencing was done on a sample of CD8+ T cells sorted from blood. The J gene is TRBJ2-1, the V gene TRBV7-9; D gene uncertain. CDR3 loop: CASNQDEDDEQFF. The CDR3 DNA follows: TGTGCCAGCAACCAGGACGAAGACGATGAGCAGTTCTTC.